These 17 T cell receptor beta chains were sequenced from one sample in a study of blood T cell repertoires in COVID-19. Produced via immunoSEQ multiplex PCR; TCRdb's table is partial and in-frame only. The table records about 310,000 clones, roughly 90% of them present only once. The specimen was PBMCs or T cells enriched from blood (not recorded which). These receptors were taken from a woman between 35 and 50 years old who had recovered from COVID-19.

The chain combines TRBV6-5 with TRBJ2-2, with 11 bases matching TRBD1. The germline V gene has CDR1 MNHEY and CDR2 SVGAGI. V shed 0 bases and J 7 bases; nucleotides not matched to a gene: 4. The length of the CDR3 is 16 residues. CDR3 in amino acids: CASSYSGTGGNGELFF. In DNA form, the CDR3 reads TGTGCCAGCAGTTACTCCGGGACAGGGGGGAACGGGGAGCTGTTTTTT.

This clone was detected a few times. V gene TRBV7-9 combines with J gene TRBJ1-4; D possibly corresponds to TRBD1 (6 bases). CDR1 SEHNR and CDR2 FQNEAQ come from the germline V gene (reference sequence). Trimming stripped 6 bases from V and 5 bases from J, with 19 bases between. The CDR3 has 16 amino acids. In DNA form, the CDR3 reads TGTGCCAGCAGACTGAATACACAGGGCTCAAATGAAAAACTGTTTTTT. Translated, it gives CASRLNTQGSNEKLFF.

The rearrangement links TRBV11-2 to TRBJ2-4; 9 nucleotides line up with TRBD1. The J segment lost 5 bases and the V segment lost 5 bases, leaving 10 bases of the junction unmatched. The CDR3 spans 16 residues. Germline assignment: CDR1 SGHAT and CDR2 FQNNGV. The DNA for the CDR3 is TGTGCCAGCAGCCCCCGGGTCGGGACAGGGCAAAACATTCAGTACTTC. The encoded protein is CASSPRVGTGQNIQYF.

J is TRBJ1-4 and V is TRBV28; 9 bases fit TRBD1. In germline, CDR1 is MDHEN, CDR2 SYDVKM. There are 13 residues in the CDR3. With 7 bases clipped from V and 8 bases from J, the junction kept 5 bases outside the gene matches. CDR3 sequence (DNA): TGTGCCAGCAAACAGGGGGCTTGGGAAAAACTGTTTTTT. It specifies CASKQGAWEKLFF.

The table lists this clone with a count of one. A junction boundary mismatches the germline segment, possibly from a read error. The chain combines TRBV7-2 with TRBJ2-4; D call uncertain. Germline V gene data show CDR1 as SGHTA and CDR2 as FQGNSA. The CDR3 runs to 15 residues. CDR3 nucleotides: TGTGCCAGCAGCCCCCGCTTAGTAGCCAAAAACATTCGGTACTTC. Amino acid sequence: CASSPRLVAKNIRYF.

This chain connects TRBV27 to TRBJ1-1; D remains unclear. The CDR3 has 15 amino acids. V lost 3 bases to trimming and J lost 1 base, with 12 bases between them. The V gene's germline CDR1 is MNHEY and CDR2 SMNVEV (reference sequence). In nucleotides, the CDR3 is TGTGCCAGCAGTTTCTCGTCGGGAGCGAACACTGAAGCTTTCTTT. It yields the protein CASSFSSGANTEAFF.

DNA of the CDR3: TGTGCCAGCAGTTTACACGGGACAGGCTTTTACCAGCATTTT. Translated, it gives CASSLHGTGFYQHF. The chain links TRBV28 to TRBJ1-5; 8 bases agree with TRBD1. This CDR3 is 14 amino acids long. V was pared by 2 bases and J by 12 bases, with 9 bases of the junction left unmatched. Germline V gene lookup returns CDR1 MDHEN and CDR2 SYDVKM.

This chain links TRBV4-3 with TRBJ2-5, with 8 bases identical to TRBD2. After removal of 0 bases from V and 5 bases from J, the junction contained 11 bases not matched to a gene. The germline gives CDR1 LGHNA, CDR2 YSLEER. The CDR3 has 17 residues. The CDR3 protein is CASSQDQAGVASETQYF. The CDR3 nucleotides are TGCGCCAGCAGCCAAGATCAAGCGGGAGTTGCAAGTGAGACCCAGTACTTC.

DNA of the CDR3: TGTGCCTCCCGGCGGAGCTCCTACGAGCAGTACTTC. Encoded protein: CASRRSSYEQYF. The rearrangement uses TRBV28 and TRBJ2-7; D is ambiguous. This CDR3 is 12 amino acids long. V lost 11 bases and J 0 bases, leaving 11 bases between the germline ends. Germline lookup yields CDR1 MDHEN and CDR2 SYDVKM. The entire variable domain, with the rest obtained from reference TRBV28 and TRBJ2-7, is as follows: DVKVTQSSRYLVKRTGEKVFLECVQDMDHENMFWYRQDPGLGLRLIYFSYDVKMKEKGDIPEGYSVSREKKERFSLILESASTNQTSMYLCASRRSSYEQYFGPGTRLTVT.

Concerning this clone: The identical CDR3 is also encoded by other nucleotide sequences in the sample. DNA for the CDR3: TGTGCCAGCTCACCAAGGGGCAGCCAAGAGACCCAGTACTTC. Translating gives CASSPRGSQETQYF. The J gene is TRBJ2-5, the V gene TRBV18; maybe TRBD1 (5 bases). Germline V lookup: CDR1 KGHSH, CDR2 LQKENI. The CDR3 has 14 residues. The V gene lost 2 bases and the J gene lost 1 base, with 8 bases spanning the gap.

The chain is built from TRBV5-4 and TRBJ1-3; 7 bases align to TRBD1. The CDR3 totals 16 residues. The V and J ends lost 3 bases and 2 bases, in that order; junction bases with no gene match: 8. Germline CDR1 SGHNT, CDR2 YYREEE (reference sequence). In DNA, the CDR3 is TGTGCCAGCAGCTATCCGGGGCAGGGGGCTGGAAACACCATATATTTT. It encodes CASSYPGQGAGNTIYF.

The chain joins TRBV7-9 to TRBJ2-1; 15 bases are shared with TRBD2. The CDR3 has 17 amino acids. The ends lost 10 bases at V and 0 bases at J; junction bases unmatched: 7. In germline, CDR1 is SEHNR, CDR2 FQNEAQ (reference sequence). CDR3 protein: CATGTSGGPRSYNEQFF. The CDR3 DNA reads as TGTGCCACCGGGACTAGCGGGGGGCCCCGCTCCTACAATGAGCAGTTCTTC.

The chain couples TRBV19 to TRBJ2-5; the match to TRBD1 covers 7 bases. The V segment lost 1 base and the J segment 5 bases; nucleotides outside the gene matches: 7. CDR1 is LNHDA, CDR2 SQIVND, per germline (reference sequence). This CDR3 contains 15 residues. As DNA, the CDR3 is TGTGCCAGTAGTATAGGACAGGGAATGGGGGAGACCCAGTACTTC. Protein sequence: CASSIGQGMGETQYF.

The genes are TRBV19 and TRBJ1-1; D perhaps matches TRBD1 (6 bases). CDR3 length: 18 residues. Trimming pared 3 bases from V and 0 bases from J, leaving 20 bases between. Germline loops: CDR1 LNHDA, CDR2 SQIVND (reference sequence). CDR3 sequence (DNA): TGTGCCAGTAGTATGAAAGGCAGGGGCGGGGGTATGAACACTGAAGCTTTCTTT. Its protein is CASSMKGRGGGMNTEAFF.

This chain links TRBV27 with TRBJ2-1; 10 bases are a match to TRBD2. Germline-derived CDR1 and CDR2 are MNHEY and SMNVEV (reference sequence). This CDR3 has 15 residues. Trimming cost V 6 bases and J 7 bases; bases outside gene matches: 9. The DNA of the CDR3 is TGTGCCAGCAGCGGGGATGGGACTAGCGAGAATGAGCAGTTCTTC. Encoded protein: CASSGDGTSENEQFF.

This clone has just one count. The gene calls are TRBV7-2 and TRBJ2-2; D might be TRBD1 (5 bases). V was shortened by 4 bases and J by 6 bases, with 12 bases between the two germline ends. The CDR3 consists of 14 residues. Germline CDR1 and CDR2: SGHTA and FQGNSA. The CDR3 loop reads CASSSSRVAGELFF. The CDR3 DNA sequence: TGTGCCAGCAGCTCCTCCAGGGTTGCCGGGGAGCTGTTTTTT.

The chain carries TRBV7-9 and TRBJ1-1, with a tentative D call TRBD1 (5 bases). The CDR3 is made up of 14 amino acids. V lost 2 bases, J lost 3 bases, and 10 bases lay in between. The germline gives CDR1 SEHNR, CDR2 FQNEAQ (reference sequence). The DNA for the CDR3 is TGTGCCAGCAGCTTACTGGGGCGGTACACTGAAGCTTTCTTT. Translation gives CASSLLGRYTEAFF.